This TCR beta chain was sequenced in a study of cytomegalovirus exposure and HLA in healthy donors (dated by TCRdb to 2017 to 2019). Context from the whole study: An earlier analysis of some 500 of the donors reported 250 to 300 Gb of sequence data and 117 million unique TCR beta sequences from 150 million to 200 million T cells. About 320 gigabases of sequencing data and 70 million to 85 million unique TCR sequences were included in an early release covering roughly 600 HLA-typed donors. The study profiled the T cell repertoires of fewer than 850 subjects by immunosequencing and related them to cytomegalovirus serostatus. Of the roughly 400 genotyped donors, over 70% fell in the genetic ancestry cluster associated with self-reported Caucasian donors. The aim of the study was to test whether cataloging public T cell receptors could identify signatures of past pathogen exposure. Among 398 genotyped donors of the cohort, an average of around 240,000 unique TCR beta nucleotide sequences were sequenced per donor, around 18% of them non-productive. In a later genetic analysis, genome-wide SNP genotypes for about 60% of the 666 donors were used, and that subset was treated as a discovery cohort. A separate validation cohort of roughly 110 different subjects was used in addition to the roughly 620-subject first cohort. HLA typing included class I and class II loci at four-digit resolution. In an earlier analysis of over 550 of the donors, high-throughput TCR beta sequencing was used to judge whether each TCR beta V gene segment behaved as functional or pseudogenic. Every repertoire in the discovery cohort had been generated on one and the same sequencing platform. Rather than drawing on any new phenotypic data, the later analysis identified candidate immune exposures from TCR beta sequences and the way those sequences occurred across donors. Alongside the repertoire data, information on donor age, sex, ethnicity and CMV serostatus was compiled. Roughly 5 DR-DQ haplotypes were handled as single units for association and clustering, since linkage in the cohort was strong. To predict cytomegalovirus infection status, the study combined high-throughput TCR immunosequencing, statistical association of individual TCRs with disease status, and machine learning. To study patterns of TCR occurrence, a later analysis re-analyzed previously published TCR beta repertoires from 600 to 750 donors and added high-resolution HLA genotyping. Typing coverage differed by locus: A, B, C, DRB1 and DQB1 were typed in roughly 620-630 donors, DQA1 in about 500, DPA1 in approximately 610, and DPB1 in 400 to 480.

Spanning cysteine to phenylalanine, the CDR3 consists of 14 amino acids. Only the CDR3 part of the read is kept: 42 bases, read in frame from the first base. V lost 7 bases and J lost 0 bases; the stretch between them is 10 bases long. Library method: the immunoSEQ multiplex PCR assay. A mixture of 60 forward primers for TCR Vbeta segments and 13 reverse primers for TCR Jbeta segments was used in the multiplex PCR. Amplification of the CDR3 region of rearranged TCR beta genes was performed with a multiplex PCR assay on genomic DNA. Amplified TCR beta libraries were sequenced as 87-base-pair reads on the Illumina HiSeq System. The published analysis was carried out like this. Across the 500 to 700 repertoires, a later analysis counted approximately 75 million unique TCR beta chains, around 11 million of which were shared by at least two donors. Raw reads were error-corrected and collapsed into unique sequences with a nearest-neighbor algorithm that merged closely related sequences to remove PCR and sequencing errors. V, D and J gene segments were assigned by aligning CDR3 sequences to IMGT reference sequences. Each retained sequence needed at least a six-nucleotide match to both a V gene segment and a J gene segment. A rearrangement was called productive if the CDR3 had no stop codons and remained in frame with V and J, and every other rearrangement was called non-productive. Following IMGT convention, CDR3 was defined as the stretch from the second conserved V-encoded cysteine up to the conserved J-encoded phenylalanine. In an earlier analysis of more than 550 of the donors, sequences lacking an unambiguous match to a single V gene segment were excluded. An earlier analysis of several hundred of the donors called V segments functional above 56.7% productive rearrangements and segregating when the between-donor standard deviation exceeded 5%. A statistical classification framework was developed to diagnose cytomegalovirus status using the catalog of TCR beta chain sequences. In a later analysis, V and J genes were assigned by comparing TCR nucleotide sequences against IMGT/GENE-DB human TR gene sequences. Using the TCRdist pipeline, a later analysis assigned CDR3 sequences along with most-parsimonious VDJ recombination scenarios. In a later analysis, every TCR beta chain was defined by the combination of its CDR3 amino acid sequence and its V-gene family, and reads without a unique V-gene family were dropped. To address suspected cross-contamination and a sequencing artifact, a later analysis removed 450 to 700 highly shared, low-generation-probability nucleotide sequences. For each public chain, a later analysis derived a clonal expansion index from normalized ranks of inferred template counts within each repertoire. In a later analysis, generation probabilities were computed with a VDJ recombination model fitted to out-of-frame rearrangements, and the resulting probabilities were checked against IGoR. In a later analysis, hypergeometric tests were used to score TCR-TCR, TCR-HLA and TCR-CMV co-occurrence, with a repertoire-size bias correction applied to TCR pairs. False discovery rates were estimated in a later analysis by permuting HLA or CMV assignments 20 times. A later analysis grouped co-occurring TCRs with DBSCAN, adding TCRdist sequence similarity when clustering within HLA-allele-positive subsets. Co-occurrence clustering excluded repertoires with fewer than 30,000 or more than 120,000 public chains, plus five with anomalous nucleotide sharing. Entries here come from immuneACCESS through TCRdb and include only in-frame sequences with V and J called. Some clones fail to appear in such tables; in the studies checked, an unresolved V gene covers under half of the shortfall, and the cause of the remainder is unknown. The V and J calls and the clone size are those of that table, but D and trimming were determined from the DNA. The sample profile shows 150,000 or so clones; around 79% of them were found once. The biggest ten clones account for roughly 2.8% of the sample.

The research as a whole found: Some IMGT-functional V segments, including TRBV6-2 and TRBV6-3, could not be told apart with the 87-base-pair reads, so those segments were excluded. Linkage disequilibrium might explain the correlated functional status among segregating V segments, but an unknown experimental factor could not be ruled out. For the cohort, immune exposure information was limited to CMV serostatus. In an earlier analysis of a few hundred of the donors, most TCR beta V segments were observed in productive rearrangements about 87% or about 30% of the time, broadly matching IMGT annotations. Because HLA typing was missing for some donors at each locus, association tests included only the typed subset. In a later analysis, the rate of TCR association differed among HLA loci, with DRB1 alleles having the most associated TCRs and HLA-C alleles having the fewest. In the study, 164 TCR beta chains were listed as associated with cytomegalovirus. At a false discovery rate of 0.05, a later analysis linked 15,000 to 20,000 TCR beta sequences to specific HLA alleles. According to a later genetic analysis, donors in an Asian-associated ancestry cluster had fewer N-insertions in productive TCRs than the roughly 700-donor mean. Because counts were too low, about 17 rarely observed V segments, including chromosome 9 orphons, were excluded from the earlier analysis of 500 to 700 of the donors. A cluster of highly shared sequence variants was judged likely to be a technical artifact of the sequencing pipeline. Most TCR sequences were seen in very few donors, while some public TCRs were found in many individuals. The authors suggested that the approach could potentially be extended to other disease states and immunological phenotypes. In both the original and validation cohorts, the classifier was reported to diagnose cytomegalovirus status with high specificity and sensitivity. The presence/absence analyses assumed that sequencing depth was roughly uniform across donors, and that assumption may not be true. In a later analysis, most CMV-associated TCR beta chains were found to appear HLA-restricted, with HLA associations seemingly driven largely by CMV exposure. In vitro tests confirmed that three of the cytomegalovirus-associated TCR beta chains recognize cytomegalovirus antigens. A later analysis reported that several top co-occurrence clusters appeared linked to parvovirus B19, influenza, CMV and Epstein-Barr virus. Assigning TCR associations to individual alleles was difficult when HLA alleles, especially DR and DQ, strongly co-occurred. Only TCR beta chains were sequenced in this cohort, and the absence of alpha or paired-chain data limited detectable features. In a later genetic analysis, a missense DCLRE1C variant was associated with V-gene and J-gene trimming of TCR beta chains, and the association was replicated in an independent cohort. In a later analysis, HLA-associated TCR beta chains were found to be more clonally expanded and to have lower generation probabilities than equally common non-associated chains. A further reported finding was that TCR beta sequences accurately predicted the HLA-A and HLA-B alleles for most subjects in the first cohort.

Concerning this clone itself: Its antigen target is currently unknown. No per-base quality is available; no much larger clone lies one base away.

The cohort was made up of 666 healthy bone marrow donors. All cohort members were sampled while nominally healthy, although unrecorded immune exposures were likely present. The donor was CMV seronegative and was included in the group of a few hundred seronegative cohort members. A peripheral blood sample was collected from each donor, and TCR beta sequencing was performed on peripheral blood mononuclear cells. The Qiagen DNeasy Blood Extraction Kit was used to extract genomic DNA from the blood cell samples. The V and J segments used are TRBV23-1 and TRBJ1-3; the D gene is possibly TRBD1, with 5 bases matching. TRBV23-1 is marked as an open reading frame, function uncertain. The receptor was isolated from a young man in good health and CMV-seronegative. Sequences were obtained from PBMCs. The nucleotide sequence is TGCGCCAGCAACAAAGGGGCCTCTGGAAACACCATATATTTT. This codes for CASNKGASGNTIYF.